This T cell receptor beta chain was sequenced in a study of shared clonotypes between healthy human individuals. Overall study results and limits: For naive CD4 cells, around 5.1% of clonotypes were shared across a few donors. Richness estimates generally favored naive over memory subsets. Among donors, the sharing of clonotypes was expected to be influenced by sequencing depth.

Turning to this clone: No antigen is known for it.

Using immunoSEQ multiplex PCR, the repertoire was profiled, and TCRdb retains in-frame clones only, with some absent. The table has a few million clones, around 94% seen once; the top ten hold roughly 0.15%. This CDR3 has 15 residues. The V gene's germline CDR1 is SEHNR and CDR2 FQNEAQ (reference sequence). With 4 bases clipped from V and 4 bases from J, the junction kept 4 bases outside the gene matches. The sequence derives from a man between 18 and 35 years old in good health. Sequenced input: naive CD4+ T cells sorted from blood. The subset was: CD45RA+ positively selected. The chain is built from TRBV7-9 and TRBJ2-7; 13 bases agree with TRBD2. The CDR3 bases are TGTGCCAGCAGCTACCGGACTAGCGGGAGTTACGAGCAGTACTTC. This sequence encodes CASSYRTSGSYEQYF. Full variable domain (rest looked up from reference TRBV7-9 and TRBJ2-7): DTGVSQNPRHKITKRGQNVTFRCDPISEHNRLYWYRQTLGQGPEFLTYFQNEAQLEKSRLLSDRFSAERPKGSFSTLEIQRTEQGDSAMYLCASSYRTSGSYEQYFGPGTRLTVT.